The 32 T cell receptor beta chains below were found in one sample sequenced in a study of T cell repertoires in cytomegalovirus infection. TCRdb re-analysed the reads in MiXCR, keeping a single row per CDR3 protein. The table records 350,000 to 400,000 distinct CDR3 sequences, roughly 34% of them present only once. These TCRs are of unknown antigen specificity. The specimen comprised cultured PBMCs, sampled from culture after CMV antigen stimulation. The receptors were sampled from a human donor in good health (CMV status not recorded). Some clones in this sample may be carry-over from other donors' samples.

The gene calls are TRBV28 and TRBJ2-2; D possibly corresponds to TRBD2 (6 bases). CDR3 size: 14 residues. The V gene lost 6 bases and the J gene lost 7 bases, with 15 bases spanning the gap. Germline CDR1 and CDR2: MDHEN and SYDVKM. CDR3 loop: CASRLSGGSGELFF. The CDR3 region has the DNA TGTGCCAGCAGACTATCAGGAGGGAGCGGGGAGCTGTTTTTT.

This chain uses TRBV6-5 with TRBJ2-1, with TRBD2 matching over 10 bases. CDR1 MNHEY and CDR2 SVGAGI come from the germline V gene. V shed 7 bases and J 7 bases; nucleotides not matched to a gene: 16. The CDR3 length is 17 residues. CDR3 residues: CASISVAGGVGGNEQFF. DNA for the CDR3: TGTGCCAGCATCTCGGTAGCGGGAGGAGTCGGGGGGAATGAGCAGTTCTTC.

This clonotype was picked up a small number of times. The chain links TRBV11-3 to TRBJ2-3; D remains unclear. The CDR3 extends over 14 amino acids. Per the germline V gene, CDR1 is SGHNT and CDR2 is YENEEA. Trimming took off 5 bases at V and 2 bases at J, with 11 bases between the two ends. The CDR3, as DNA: TGTGCCAGCAGCCCCGGAGAGCCCACAGATACGCAGTATTTT. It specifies CASSPGEPTDTQYF. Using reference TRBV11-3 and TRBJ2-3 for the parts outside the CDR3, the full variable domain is EAGVVQSPRYKIIEKKQPVAFWCNPISGHNTLYWYLQNLGQGPELLIRYENEEAVDDSQLPKDRFSAERLKGVDSTLKIQPAELGDSAVYLCASSPGEPTDTQYFGPGTRLTVL.

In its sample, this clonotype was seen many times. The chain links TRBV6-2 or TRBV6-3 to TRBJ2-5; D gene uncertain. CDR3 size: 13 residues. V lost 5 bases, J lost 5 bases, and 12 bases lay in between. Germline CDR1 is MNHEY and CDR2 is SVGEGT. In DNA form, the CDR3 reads TGTGCCAGCAGTGGTCGCAGGCAGGAGACCCAGTACTTC. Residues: CASSGRRQETQYF.

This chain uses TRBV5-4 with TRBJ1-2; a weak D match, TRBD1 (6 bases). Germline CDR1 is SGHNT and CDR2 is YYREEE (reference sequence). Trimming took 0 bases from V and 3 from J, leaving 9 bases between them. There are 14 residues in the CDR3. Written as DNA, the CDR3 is TGTGCCAGCAGCTTGGGGGGGCGAGACTATGGCTACACCTTC. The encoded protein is CASSLGGRDYGYTF.

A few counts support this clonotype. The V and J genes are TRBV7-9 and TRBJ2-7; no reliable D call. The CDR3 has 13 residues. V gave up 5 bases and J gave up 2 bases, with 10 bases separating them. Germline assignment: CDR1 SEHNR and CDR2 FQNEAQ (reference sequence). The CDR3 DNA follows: TGTGCCAGCAGCGGTATGACGACCTACGAGCAGTACGTC. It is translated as CASSGMTTYEQYV.

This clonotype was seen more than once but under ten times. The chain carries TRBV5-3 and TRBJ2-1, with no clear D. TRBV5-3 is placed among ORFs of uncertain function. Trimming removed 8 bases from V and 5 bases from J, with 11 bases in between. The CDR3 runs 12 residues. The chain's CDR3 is CASSLKDNEQFF. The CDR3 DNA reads TGTGCCAGCAGTTTAAAGGACAATGAGCAGTTCTTC.

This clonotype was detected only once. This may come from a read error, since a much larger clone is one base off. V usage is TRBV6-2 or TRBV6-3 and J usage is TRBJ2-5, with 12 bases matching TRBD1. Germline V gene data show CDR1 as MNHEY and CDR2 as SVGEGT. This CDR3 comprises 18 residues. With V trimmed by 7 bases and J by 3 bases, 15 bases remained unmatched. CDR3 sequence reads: CASTRDRGRPVGKETQYF. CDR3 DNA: TGTGCCAGCACCCGGGACAGGGGGCGACCAGTGGGGAAAGAGACCCAGTACTTC.

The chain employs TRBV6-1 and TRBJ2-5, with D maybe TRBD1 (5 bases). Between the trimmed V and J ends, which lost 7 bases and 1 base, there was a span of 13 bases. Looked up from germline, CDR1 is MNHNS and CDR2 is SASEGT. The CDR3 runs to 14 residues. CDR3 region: CASTLFDSQETQYF. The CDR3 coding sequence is TGTGCCAGCACCCTCTTTGACAGCCAAGAGACCCAGTACTTC.

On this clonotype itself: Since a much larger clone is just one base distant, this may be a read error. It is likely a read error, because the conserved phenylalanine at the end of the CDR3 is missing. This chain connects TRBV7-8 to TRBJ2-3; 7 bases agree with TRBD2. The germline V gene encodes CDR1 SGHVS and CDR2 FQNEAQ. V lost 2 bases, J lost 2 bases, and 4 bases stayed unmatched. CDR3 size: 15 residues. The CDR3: CASSLLAGVTDTQYS. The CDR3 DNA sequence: TGTGCCAGCAGCTTATTGGCGGGAGTCACAGATACGCAGTATTCT.

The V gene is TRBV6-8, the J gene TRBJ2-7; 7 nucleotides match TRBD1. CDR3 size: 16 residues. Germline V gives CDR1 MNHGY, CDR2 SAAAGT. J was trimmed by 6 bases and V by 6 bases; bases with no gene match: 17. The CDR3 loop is CASRTPGQPSTGEQYV. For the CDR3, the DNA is TGTGCCAGCAGAACCCCGGGACAGCCATCTACCGGCGAGCAGTACGTC.

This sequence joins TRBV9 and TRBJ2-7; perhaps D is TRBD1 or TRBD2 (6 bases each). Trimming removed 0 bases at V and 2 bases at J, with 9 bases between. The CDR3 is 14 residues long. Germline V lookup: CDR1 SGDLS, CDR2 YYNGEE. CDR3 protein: CASSVAGGPYEQYF. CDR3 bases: TGTGCCAGCAGCGTAGCCGGGGGCCCCTACGAGCAGTACTTC.

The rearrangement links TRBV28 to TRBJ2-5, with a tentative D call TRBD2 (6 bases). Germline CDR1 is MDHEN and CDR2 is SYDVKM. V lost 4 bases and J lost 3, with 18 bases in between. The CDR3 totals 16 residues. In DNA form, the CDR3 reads TGTGCCAGCAGTTCCCATACGGCGGGATACGAAGAGACCCAGTACTTC. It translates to CASSSHTAGYEETQYF. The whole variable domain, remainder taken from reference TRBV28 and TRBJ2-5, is DVKVTQSSRYLVKRTGEKVFLECVQDMDHENMFWYRQDPGLGLRLIYFSYDVKMKEKGDIPEGYSVSREKKERFSLILESASTNQTSMYLCASSSHTAGYEETQYFGPGTRLLVL.

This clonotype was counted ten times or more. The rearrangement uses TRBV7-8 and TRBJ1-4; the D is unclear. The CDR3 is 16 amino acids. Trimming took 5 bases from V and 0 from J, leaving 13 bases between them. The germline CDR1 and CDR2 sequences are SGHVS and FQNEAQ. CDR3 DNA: TGTGCCAGCAGCATGAAGAATCTTGCAACTAATGAAAAACTGTTTTTT. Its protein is CASSMKNLATNEKLFF.

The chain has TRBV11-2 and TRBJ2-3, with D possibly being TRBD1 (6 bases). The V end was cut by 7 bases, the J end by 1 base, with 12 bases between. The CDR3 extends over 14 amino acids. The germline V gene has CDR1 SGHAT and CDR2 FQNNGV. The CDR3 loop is CASTFRGGTDTQYF. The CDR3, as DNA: TGTGCCAGCACCTTCAGGGGCGGCACAGATACGCAGTATTTT.

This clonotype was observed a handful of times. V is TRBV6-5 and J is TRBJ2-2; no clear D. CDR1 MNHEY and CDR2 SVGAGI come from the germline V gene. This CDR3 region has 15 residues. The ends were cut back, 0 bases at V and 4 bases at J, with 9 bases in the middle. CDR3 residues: CASSYSSVSTGELFF. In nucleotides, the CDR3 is TGTGCCAGCAGTTACTCGTCAGTGTCCACCGGGGAGCTGTTTTTT.

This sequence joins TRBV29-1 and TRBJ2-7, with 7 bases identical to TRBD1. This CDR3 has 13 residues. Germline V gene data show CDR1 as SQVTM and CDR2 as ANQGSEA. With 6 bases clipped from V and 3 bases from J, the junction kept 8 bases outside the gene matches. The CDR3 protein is CSVVGTAYYEQYF. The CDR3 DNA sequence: TGCAGCGTCGTGGGGACAGCTTACTACGAGCAGTACTTC.

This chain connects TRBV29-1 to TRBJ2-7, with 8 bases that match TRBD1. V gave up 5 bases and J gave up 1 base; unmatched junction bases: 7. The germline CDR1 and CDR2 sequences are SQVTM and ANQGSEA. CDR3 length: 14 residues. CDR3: CSVSGQGPSYEQYF. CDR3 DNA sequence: TGCAGCGTTTCCGGACAGGGCCCATCCTACGAGCAGTACTTC.

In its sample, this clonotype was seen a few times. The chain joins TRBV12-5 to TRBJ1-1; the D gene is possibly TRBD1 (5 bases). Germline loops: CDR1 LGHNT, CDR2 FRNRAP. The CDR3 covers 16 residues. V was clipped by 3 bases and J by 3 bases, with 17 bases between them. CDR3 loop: CASGFLGGARDTEAFF. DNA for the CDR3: TGTGCTAGTGGTTTTCTTGGGGGTGCGCGGGACACTGAAGCTTTCTTT.

CDR3 amino acids: CASSPPGLAVAKNIQYF. Written as DNA, the CDR3 is TGTGCCAGCAGCCCACCGGGACTAGCGGTAGCCAAAAACATTCAGTACTTC. V gene TRBV7-2 combines with J gene TRBJ2-4; TRBD2 agrees at 11 bases. CDR3 length: 17 residues. The germline CDR1 and CDR2 sequences are SGHTA and FQGNSA. V shed 5 bases and J 0 bases; nucleotides not matched to a gene: 6.

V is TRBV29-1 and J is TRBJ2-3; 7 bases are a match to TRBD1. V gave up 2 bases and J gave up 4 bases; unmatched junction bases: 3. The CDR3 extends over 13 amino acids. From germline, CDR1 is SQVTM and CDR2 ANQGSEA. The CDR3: CSVETQGADTQYF. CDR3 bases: TGCAGCGTTGAAACCCAGGGGGCAGATACGCAGTATTTT.

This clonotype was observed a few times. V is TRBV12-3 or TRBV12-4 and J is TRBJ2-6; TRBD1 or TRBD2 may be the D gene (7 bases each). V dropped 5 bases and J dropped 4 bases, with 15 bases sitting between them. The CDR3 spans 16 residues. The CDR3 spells CASSLTGRAGANVLTF. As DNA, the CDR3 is TGTGCCAGCAGTCTGACAGGGAGGGCCGGGGCCAACGTCCTGACTTTC.

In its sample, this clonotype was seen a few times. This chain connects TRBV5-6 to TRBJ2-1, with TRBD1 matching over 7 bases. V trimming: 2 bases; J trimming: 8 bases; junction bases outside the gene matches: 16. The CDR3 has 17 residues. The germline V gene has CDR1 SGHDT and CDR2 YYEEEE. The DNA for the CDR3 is TGTGCCAGCAGCTTACAGGGGAAGGAGTCATTTGGTGATGAGCAGTTCTTC. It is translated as CASSLQGKESFGDEQFF.

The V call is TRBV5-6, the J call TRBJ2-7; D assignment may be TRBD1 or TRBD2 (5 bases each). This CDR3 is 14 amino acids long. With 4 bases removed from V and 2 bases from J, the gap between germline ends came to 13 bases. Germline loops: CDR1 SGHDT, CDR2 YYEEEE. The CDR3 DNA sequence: TGTGCCAGCAGCCCCTTGGGGACCACCTACGAGCAGTACGTC. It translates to CASSPLGTTYEQYV.

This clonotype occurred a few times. CDR3 DNA: TGTGCCAGCAGGTCAGCGGTATTAGCGGGTACCTCCTACGAGCAGTACTTC. Residues: CASRSAVLAGTSYEQYF. The genes are TRBV6-1 and TRBJ2-7; 7 nucleotides match TRBD2. This CDR3 has 17 residues. CDR1 is MNHNS and CDR2 is SASEGT in the germline V gene. V dropped 6 bases and J dropped 0; count of bases not matched to a gene: 14.

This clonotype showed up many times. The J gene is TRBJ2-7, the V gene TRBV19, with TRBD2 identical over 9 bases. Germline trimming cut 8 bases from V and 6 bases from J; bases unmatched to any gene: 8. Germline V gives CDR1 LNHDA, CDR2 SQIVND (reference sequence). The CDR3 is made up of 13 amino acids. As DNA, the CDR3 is TGTGCCAGTCGTTGGACTAGCGTCGGCGAGCAGTACTTC. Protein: CASRWTSVGEQYF.

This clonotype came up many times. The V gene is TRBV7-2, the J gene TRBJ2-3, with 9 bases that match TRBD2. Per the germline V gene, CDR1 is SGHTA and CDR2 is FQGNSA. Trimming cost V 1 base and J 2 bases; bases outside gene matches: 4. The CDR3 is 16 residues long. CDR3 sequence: CASSLVRLADTDTQYF. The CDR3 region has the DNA TGTGCCAGCAGCTTAGTACGACTAGCGGACACAGATACGCAGTATTTT.

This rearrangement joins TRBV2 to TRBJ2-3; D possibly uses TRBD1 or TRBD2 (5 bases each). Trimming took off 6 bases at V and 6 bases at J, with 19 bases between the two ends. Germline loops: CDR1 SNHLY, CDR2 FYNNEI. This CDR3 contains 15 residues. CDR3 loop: CASRLGEFTWDTQYF. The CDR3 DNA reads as TGTGCCAGCAGACTAGGGGAATTTACCTGGGATACGCAGTATTTT.

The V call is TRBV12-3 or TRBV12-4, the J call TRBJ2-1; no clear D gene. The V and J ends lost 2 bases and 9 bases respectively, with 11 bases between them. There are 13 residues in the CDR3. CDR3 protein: CASSLTEVTEQFF. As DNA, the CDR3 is TGTGCCAGCAGTTTAACCGAAGTCACTGAGCAGTTCTTC.

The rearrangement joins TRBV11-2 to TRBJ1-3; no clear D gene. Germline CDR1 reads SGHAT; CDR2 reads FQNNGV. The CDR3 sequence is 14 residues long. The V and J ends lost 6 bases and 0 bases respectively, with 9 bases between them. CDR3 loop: CASSPQHSGNTIYF. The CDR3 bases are TGTGCCAGCAGTCCACAGCACTCTGGAAACACCATATATTTT.

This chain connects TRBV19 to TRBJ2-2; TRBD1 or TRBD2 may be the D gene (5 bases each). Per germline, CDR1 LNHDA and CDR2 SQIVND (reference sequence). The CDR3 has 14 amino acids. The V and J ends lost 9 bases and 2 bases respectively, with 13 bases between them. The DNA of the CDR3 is TGTGCCAGGTCCCGGGACGCCAACACCGGGGAGCTGTTTTTT. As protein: CARSRDANTGELFF. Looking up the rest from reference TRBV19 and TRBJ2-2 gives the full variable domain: DGGITQSPKYLFRKEGQNVTLSCEQNLNHDAMYWYRQDPGQGLRLIYYSQIVNDFQKGDIAEGYSVSREKKESFPLTVTSAQKNPTAFYLCARSRDANTGELFFGEGSRLTVL.

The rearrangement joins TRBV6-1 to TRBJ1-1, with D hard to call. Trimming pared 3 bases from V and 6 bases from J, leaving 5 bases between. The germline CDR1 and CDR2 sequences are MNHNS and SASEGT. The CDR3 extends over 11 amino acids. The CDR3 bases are TGTGCCAGCAGTGATAGGGCTGAAGCTTTCTTT. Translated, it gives CASSDRAEAFF.